This record covers a single TCR beta chain. The sample is drawn from a study of shared clonotypes between healthy human individuals. Clones were read by immunoSEQ multiplex PCR, and TCRdb kept only the in-frame ones, dropping some. The data show 1 million to 1.3 million clones, about four fifths seen once. Sequencing input: memory CD4+ T cells from PBMCs. Subset specified: CD45RA-negative fraction. The TCR sequence derives from a man aged 18 to 30 in good health. Some clones in this sample may be carry-over from other donors' samples.

The CDR3 region has the DNA TGTGCCAGCAGCTTAAGGCTAGCGGGAGGGCCGACTGGGGCCAACGTCCTGACTTTC. Its protein product is CASSLRLAGGPTGANVLTF. The chain employs TRBV7-8 and TRBJ2-6; 12 positions match TRBD2. The CDR3 length is 19 residues. The V gene's germline CDR1 is SGHVS and CDR2 FQNEAQ. V was clipped by 2 bases and J by 2 bases; unmatched bases: 7.